This T cell receptor beta chain was profiled in a study of blood T cell repertoires in COVID-19. In the original workflow: Amplification of reference gene primers provided the estimated nucleated cell counts. Assay used: immunoSEQ multiplex PCR; TCRdb lists only in-frame clones, some missing. That table furnishes V, J and clone size, whereas the DNA furnished D and trimming. This table has 200,000 to 250,000 clones, 85% to 90% appearing once. This clone was counted between two and nine times. Looked up from germline, CDR1 is LNHDA and CDR2 is SQIVND (reference sequence). Trimming left V 2 bases short and J 0 bases short, with 13 bases between. The CDR3 has 16 residues.

The TCR originated in a man in his thirties or forties with COVID-19, enrolled during active disease. This rearrangement joins TRBV19 to TRBJ1-2, with D perhaps matching TRBD1 (5 bases). Sequencing used peripheral blood. The CDR3 nucleotides read TGTGCCAGTAGTATATTGTCAGGGTTCTCTAACTATGGCTACACCTTC. This translates into CASSILSGFSNYGYTF.